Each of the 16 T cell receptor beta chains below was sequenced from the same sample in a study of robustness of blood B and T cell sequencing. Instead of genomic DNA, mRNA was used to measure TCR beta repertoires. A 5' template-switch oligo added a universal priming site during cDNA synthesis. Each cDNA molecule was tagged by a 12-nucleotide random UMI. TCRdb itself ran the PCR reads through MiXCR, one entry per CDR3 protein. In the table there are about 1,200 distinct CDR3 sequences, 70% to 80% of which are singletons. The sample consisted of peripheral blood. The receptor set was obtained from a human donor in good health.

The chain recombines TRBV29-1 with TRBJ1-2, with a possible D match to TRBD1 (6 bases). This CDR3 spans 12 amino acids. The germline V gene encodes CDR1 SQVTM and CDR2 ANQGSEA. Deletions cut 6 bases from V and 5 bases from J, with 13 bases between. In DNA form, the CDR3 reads TGCAGCGTAGGGGGGCAGCTGTATGGCTACACCTTC. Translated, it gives CSVGGQLYGYTF. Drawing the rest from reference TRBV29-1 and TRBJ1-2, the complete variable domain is SAVISQKPSRDICQRGTSLTIQCQVDSQVTMMFWYRQQPGQSLTLIATANQGSEATYESGFVIDKFPISRPNLTFSTLTVSNMSPEDSSIYLCSVGGQLYGYTFGSGTRLTVV.

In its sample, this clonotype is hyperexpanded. This CDR3 is CAIKRQGVDSPLHF. The CDR3 bases are TGTGCCATCAAGCGACAGGGTGTCGATTCACCCCTCCACTTT. The chain is built from TRBV10-3 and TRBJ1-6; 7 nucleotides agree with TRBD1. The V segment lost 7 bases and the J segment 8 bases; nucleotides outside the gene matches: 8. The CDR3 sequence is 14 residues long. Germline CDR1 ENHRY, CDR2 SYGVKD.

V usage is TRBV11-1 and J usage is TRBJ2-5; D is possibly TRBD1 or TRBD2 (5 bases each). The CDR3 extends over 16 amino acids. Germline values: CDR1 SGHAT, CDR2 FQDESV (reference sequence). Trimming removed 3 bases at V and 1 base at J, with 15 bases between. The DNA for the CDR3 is TGTGCCAGCAGCTTTGGCATACAGGACTCCCAAGAGACCCAGTACTTC. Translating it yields CASSFGIQDSQETQYF.

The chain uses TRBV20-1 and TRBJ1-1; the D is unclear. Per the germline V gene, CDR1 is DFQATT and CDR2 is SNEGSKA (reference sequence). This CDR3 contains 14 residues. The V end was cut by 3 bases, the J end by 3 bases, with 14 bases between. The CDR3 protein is CSARLSGSDTEAFF. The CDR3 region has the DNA TGCAGTGCTAGGTTGAGTGGATCTGACACTGAAGCTTTCTTT.

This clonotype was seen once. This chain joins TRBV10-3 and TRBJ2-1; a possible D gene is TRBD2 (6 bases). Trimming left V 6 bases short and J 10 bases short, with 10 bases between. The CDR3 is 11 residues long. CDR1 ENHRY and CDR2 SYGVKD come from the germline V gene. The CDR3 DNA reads TGTGCCATCAGCACAGGAGGGGAGCAGTTCTTC. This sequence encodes CAISTGGEQFF.

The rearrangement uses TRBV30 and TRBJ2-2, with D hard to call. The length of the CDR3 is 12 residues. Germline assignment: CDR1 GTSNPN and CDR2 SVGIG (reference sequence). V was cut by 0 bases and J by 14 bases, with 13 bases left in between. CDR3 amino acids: CAWSVRALDLFF. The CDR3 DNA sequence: TGTGCCTGGAGTGTAAGGGCCTTGGACCTGTTTTTT.

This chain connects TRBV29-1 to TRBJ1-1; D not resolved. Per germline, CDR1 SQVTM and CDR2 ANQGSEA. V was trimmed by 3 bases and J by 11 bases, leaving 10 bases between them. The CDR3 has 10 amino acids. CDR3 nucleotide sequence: TGCAGCGTTGATAATGGGGTGGCTTTCTTT. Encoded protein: CSVDNGVAFF.

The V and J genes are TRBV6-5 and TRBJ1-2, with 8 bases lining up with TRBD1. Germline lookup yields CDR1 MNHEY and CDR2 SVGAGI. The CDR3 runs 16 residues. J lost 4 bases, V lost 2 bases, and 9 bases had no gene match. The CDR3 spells CASSYSAGGEPYGYTF. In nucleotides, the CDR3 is TGTGCCAGCAGTTACAGCGCAGGGGGCGAACCCTATGGCTACACCTTC.

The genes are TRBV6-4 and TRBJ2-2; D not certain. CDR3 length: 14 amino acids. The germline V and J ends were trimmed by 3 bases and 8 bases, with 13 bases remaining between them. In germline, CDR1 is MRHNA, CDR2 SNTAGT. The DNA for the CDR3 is TGTGCCAGCAGTGAGGGCTCCGAAACGGGGGAGCTGTTTTTT. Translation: CASSEGSETGELFF.

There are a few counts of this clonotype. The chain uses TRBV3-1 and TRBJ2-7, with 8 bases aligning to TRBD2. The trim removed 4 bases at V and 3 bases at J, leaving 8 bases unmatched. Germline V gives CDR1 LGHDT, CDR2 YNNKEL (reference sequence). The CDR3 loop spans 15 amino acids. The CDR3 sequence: CASSRYSGEVYEQYF. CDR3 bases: TGTGCCAGCAGCCGGTATAGCGGGGAGGTCTACGAGCAGTACTTC.

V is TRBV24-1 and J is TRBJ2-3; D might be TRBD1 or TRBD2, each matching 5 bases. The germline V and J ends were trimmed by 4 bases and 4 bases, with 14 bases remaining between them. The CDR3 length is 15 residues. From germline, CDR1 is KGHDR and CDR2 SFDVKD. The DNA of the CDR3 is TGTGCCACCAGTGACCCCCGGGGCCCGGCAGATACGCAGTATTTT. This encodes CATSDPRGPADTQYF.

CDR3 in DNA: TGTGCCAGCAGCCGTCCTCCCGGGACAGGGAACTATGGCTACACCTTC. It specifies CASSRPPGTGNYGYTF. The chain joins TRBV6-1 to TRBJ1-2, with TRBD1 identical over 9 bases. In germline, CDR1 is MNHNS, CDR2 SASEGT. This CDR3 is 16 amino acids long. V lost 6 bases, J lost 2 bases, and 10 bases stayed unmatched.

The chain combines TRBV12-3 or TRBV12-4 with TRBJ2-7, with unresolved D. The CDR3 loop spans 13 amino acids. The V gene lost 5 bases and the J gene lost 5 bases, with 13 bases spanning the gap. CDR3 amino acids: CASSVRTVDEQYF. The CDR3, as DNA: TGTGCCAGCAGTGTCCGGACGGTCGACGAGCAGTACTTC.

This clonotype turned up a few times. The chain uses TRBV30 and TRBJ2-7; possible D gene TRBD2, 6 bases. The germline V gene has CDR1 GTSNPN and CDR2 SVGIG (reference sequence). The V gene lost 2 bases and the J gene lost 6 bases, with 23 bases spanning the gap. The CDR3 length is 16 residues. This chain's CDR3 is CAWSYGYTGDLGEQYF. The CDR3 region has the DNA TGTGCCTGGAGTTATGGGTACACGGGGGATTTGGGCGAGCAGTACTTC.

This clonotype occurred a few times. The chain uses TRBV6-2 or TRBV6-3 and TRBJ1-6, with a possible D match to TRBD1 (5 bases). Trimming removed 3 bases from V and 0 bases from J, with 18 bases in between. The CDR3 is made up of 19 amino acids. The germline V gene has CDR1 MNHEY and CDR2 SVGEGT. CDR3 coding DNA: TGTGCCAGCAGTTATTCCGAGACAGTCCCCAGCTCCTATAATTCACCCCTCCACTTT. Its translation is CASSYSETVPSSYNSPLHF.

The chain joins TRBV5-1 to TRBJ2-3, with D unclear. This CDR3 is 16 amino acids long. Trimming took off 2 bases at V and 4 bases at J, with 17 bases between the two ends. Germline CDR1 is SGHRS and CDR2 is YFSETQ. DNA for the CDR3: TGCGCCAGCAGCTTCGAAAAAGTAAACAACGCAGATACGCAGTATTTT. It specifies CASSFEKVNNADTQYF.